Sequencing of this TCR beta chain was carried out in a study of sequential checkpoint blockade in melanoma. The repertoire was sequenced with immunoSEQ multiplex PCR; TCRdb's copy has only in-frame clones and lacks some. The sample lists about 6,100 clones; more than 50% were seen once. The treatment here: randomized to nivolumab then ipilimumab (arm A) or the reverse (arm B). Live CD3+CD8+ CD19− CD56− cells were sorted from PBMCs. There are 16 residues in the CDR3. Looked up from germline, CDR1 is SGDLS and CDR2 is YYNGEE. The V and J ends lost 4 bases and 5 bases, in that order; junction bases with no gene match: 11.

The sequenced sample was CD8+ T cells sorted from blood (inferred from file names), obtained from a patient given nivolumab and ipilimumab in sequence. The chain links TRBV9 to TRBJ2-7; 11 positions agree with TRBD2. The receptor was derived from a human donor with melanoma. CDR3 loop: CASSPGPTSGTNEQYF. The CDR3 DNA reads TGTGCCAGCAGCCCCGGACCGACTAGCGGGACCAACGAGCAGTACTTC.